A single sample gave rise to the 13 T cell receptor beta chains below, sequenced in a study of T cell repertoires in cytomegalovirus infection. One entry per CDR3 protein, called by TCRdb with MiXCR from the reads. The table shows hundreds of thousands of distinct CDR3 sequences, with 30% to 35% occurring only once. Their cognate antigens are unknown. The sample in question was cultured PBMCs, obtained from culture after CMV antigen stimulation. These receptors originate from a human donor in good health (CMV status not recorded). Some clones in this sample may be carry-over from other donors' samples.

There are a few counts of this clonotype. This chain links TRBV7-8 with TRBJ2-7, with 7 bases matching TRBD1. CDR1 and CDR2 (germline): SGHVS, FQNEAQ. The CDR3 totals 14 residues. Losses at the gene ends were 7 bases for V and 2 bases for J; bases not matched to a gene: 8. The CDR3 loop reads CASTEGTVAYEQYF. CDR3 bases: TGTGCCAGCACTGAGGGGACAGTTGCCTACGAGCAGTACTTC.

CDR3 amino acids: CASRGLAGPSYNEQFF. The CDR3 nucleotides are TGTGCCAGCAGGGGACTAGCGGGTCCTTCCTACAATGAGCAGTTCTTC. This rearrangement joins TRBV12-3 or TRBV12-4 to TRBJ2-1; 12 bases fit TRBD2. The CDR3 is made up of 16 amino acids. After removal of 6 bases from V and 1 base from J, the junction contained 4 bases not matched to a gene.

The chain carries TRBV6-6 and TRBJ2-7; tentatively, D is TRBD1 or TRBD2 (5 bases each). Germline assignment: CDR1 MNHNY and CDR2 SVGAGI (reference sequence). The CDR3 totals 13 residues. V lost 8 bases, J lost 3 bases, and 14 bases lay in between. For the CDR3, the DNA is TGTGCCAGCCATCAGGGACGGCTCTACGAGCAGTACTTC. Translation gives CASHQGRLYEQYF.

Regarding this clonotype: The junction does not match germline at one end; this may be a read error. This rearrangement joins TRBV7-6 to TRBJ2-7, with TRBD1 matching over 7 bases. The CDR3 consists of 15 residues. Germline V gene lookup returns CDR1 SGHVS and CDR2 FNYEAQ. The CDR3 loop is CASSRWGQPAVPSPF. Written as DNA, the CDR3 is TGTGCCAGCAGCCGTTGGGGACAGCCTGCTGTTCCATCGCCGTTC. Using reference TRBV7-6 and TRBJ2-7 for the parts outside the CDR3, the full variable domain is GAGVSQSPRYKVTKRGQDVALRCDPISGHVSLYWYRQALGQGPEFLTYFNYEAQQDKSGLPNDRFSAERPEGSISTLTIQRTEQRDSAMYRCASSRWGQPAVPSPFGPGTRLTVT.

The chain links TRBV6-2 or TRBV6-3 to TRBJ2-3, with 9 bases matching TRBD1. Per germline, CDR1 MNHEY and CDR2 SVGEGT. Trimming took 7 bases from V and 3 from J; bases not matched to a gene: 8. The CDR3 totals 15 residues. CDR3 DNA: TGTGCCAGCATCGGAACAGGGGGCAAGACAGATACGCAGTATTTT. Protein product: CASIGTGGKTDTQYF.

The chain employs TRBV29-1 and TRBJ1-1, with D tentatively TRBD1 (6 bases). Trimming left V 2 bases short and J 1 base short, with 8 bases between. The CDR3 totals 13 residues. Germline V gene lookup returns CDR1 SQVTM and CDR2 ANQGSEA. The CDR3 spells CSVEPTGNTEAFF. The CDR3, as DNA: TGCAGCGTTGAACCGACAGGGAACACTGAAGCTTTCTTT.

For the CDR3, the DNA is TGTGCCAGCTCACCCATAGGAGATGAAAAACTGTTTTTT. Its protein product is CASSPIGDEKLFF. This chain uses TRBV18 with TRBJ1-4; D unresolved. The CDR3 extends over 13 amino acids. Germline V gene lookup returns CDR1 KGHSH and CDR2 LQKENI. V shed 3 bases and J shed 6 bases, with 8 bases lying between them.

This clonotype was seen a handful of times. V usage is TRBV11-3 and J usage is TRBJ2-3; TRBD1 matches 10 bases. Germline loops: CDR1 SGHNT, CDR2 YENEEA. V shed 5 bases and J 6 bases; nucleotides not matched to a gene: 8. The CDR3 consists of 15 residues. In DNA, the CDR3 is TGTGCCAGCAGCCTAGGGACAGGGGCCTGGGATACGCAGTATTTT. The encoded protein is CASSLGTGAWDTQYF.

This clonotype showed up many times. The rearrangement links TRBV7-2 to TRBJ2-3, with a tentative D call TRBD1 (6 bases). Trimming removed 5 bases from V and 1 base from J, with 13 bases in between. The CDR3 covers 15 residues. Germline CDR1 and CDR2: SGHTA and FQGNSA. The CDR3 here is CASSPGADRTDTQYF. CDR3 sequence (DNA): TGTGCCAGCAGCCCAGGGGCAGATCGCACAGATACGCAGTATTTT.

This chain links TRBV6-6 with TRBJ1-5; a possible D gene is TRBD1 (5 bases). This CDR3 comprises 14 residues. Germline V lookup: CDR1 MNHNY, CDR2 SVGAGI (reference sequence). V lost 2 bases, J lost 10 bases, and 15 bases lay in between. The CDR3 DNA reads as TGTGCCAGCAGTTACCGAGGGGAAATCAGCCCCCAGCATTTT. Its translation: CASSYRGEISPQHF.

This chain links TRBV5-4 with TRBJ1-2; D is unresolved. The V gene lost 4 bases and the J gene lost 5 bases, with 12 bases spanning the gap. This CDR3 contains 13 residues. Germline V gene lookup returns CDR1 SGHNT and CDR2 YYREEE (reference sequence). The CDR3 sequence: CASSRSLEYGYTF. The CDR3 DNA sequence: TGTGCCAGCAGCCGCAGCCTCGAGTATGGCTACACCTTC.

The rearrangement links TRBV2 to TRBJ1-2; tentative D call: TRBD1 (5 bases). V was shortened by 5 bases and J by 1 base, with 14 bases between the two germline ends. The length of the CDR3 is 15 residues. The germline V gene has CDR1 SNHLY and CDR2 FYNNEI. In DNA, the CDR3 is TGTGCCAGCAGTTATCTCGGGGCCGATAACTATGGCTACACCTTC. The encoded protein is CASSYLGADNYGYTF.

This clonotype appeared a few times. The chain has TRBV7-2 and TRBJ2-6; unclear D gene. Trimming took off 3 bases at V and 4 bases at J, with 4 bases between the two ends. From germline, CDR1 is SGHTA and CDR2 FQGNSA. The CDR3 spans 13 residues. The CDR3 DNA reads as TGTGCCAGCAGCTTCAAAGGGGCCAACGTCCTGACTTTC. It is translated as CASSFKGANVLTF.